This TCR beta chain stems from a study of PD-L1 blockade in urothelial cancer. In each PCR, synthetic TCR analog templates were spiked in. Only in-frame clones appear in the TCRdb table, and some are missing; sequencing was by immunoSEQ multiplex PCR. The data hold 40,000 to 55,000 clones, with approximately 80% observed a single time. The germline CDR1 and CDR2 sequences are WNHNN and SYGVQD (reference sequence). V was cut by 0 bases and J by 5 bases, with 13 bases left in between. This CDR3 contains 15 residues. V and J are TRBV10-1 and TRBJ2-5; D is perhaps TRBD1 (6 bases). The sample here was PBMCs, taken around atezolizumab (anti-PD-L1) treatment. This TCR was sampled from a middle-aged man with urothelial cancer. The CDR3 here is CASSESTGRSETQYF. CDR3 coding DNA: TGCGCCAGCAGTGAGTCAACAGGGCGCTCGGAGACCCAGTACTTC.